The 4 T cell receptor beta chains below come from one sample, sequenced in a study of shared clonotypes between healthy human individuals. This table comes from immunoSEQ multiplex PCR, and its TCRdb copy is limited to in-frame clones, with some not included. Of some 2.4 million clones in the sample, roughly 93% were seen once. The sequenced sample was naive CD4+ T cells from PBMCs. Sample subset: CD45RA+ positively selected. The receptor source for this set is a young man in good health. Some clones in this sample may be carry-over from other donors' samples.

This chain links TRBV4-1 with TRBJ2-1; TRBD2 aligns across 13 bases. The germline V gene encodes CDR1 MGHRA and CDR2 YSYEKL. V was pared by 0 bases and J by 7 bases, with 9 bases of the junction left unmatched. CDR3 length: 18 residues. The CDR3, as DNA: TGCGCCAGCAGCCAAGATTGGGTTAGGACTAGCGGGGGTAATGAGCAGTTCTTC. It yields the protein CASSQDWVRTSGGNEQFF.

The chain combines TRBV7-8 with TRBJ2-7; D not certain. The CDR3 is 14 residues long. Germline-derived CDR1 and CDR2 are SGHVS and FQNEAQ. V gave up 2 bases and J gave up 0 bases, with 8 bases separating them. The CDR3 reads CASSLTTFSYEQYF. CDR3 in DNA: TGTGCCAGCAGCTTAACTACTTTCTCCTACGAGCAGTACTTC.

The chain recombines TRBV10-1 with TRBJ1-5, with 7 nucleotides matching TRBD1. CDR1 and CDR2 (germline): WNHNN, SYGVQD (reference sequence). After removal of 0 bases from V and 5 bases from J, the junction contained 4 bases not matched to a gene. There are 15 residues in the CDR3. The CDR3 sequence: CASSESTGKDQPQHF. The CDR3 nucleotides are TGCGCCAGCAGTGAGTCGACAGGGAAAGATCAGCCCCAGCATTTT.

V and J are TRBV6-6 and TRBJ2-7; tentatively, D is TRBD2 (6 bases). V was trimmed by 2 bases and J by 5 bases, leaving 16 bases between them. The CDR3 consists of 15 residues. Looked up from germline, CDR1 is MNHNY and CDR2 is SVGAGI (reference sequence). The CDR3 here is CASSYSGWGEDEQYF. The CDR3 bases are TGTGCCAGCAGTTACAGCGGTTGGGGGGAGGACGAGCAGTACTTC.